Presented here are 31 T cell receptor beta chains from one specimen sequenced in a study of blood T cell repertoires in COVID-19. Using immunoSEQ multiplex PCR, the repertoire was profiled, and TCRdb retains in-frame clones only, with some absent. Of a few hundred thousand clones listed, around 90% were seen once; the top ten hold less than 20%. Material: PBMCs or T cells enriched from blood (not recorded which). The receptors were gathered from a woman aged 30 to 39 who had recovered from COVID-19.

V gene TRBV6-6 combines with J gene TRBJ2-1; 7 bases fit TRBD2. The CDR3 loop spans 15 amino acids. Germline V gene data show CDR1 as MNHNY and CDR2 as SVGAGI (reference sequence). With V trimmed by 4 bases and J by 4 bases, 7 bases remained unmatched. The CDR3 sequence is CASSSPGLTYNEQFF. The DNA for the CDR3 is TGTGCCAGCAGTTCACCGGGACTAACATACAATGAGCAGTTCTTC.

V usage is TRBV6-1 and J usage is TRBJ1-2; TRBD1 aligns across 7 bases. This CDR3 has 15 residues. Germline loops: CDR1 MNHNS, CDR2 SASEGT. J gave up 4 bases and V 1 base, and 6 bases lay outside the gene matches. The CDR3 DNA reads as TGTGCCAGCAGTGAAGGGGGACAGATTTTCTATGGCTACACCTTC. It yields the protein CASSEGGQIFYGYTF.

This chain links TRBV4-3 with TRBJ2-7, with 7 nucleotides matching TRBD2. This CDR3 is 14 amino acids long. The germline V gene encodes CDR1 LGHNA and CDR2 YSLEER. Unmatched junction bases numbered 2, after V lost 0 bases and J lost 3 bases. The CDR3 sequence: CASSQDSGRYEQYF. The CDR3 bases are TGCGCCAGCAGCCAAGATAGCGGGCGCTACGAGCAGTACTTC.

V gene TRBV19 combines with J gene TRBJ2-1; 7 nucleotides line up with TRBD2. From germline, CDR1 is LNHDA and CDR2 SQIVND (reference sequence). Trimming took 4 bases from V and 7 from J; bases not matched to a gene: 16. The CDR3 sequence is 17 residues long. Here the CDR3 DNA reads TGTGCCAGTAGTACCCCAGGGCTAGCGGCCCATAGTAATGAGCAGTTCTTC. Amino acid sequence: CASSTPGLAAHSNEQFF.

The rearrangement uses TRBV24-1 and TRBJ2-1, with 8 bases lining up with TRBD2. The CDR3 covers 18 residues. CDR1 is KGHDR and CDR2 is SFDVKD in the germline V gene. Trimming at V came to 3 bases and at J to 5 bases, leaving 14 bases not matched to a gene. CDR3 region: CATSDRPRGGHMNNEQFF. CDR3 coding DNA: TGTGCCACCAGTGATCGCCCCCGCGGGGGGCACATGAACAATGAGCAGTTCTTC.

The table lists this clone with a few counts. This chain links TRBV7-2 with TRBJ1-6, with 9 bases fitting TRBD1. The CDR3 has 15 residues. Germline V gene sequence: CDR1 SGHTA, CDR2 FQGNSA. V shed 5 bases, J shed 10 bases, and the junction held 9 bases outside the gene matches. The CDR3 DNA reads as TGTGCCAGCAGCACAAGACAGGGGGTGAGGTCACCCCTCCACTTT. Amino acids: CASSTRQGVRSPLHF.

CDR3 nucleotide sequence: TGTGCCAGCAGAGCAGGACTAGCGGCCAGGCAGTTCTTC. It is translated as CASRAGLAARQFF. V usage is TRBV11-1 and J usage is TRBJ2-1; 10 bases map to TRBD2. Looked up from germline, CDR1 is SGHAT and CDR2 is FQDESV (reference sequence). The trim removed 6 bases at V and 12 bases at J, leaving 8 bases unmatched. The CDR3 contains 13 residues. The full variable domain, rest sourced from reference TRBV11-1 and TRBJ2-1, is EAEVAQSPRYKITEKSQAVAFWCDPISGHATLYWYRQILGQGPELLVQFQDESVVDDSQLPKDRFSAERLKGVDSTLKIQPAELGDSAMYLCASRAGLAARQFFGPGTRLTVL.

The chain recombines TRBV6-1 with TRBJ2-7, with D possibly being TRBD1 (5 bases). This CDR3 is 14 amino acids long. CDR1 is MNHNS and CDR2 is SASEGT in the germline V gene. Trimming removed 2 bases at V and 11 bases at J, with 19 bases between. The chain's CDR3 is CASSEIMAGNKEYF. The CDR3 DNA reads TGTGCCAGCAGTGAAATAATGGCAGGGAACAAGGAGTACTTC.

This clone appeared once. The chain uses TRBV5-1 and TRBJ1-1; 9 bases are shared with TRBD1. Germline V lookup: CDR1 SGHRS, CDR2 YFSETQ. The V and J ends lost 2 bases and 1 base, in that order; junction bases with no gene match: 15. The CDR3 is 19 residues long. CDR3 sequence reads: CASSLSPAQGAGRNTEAFF. CDR3 DNA sequence: TGCGCCAGCAGCTTATCGCCTGCACAGGGGGCAGGAAGGAACACTGAAGCTTTCTTT. Full variable domain (outside the CDR3, taken from reference TRBV5-1 and TRBJ1-1): KAGVTQTPRYLIKTRGQQVTLSCSPISGHRSVSWYQQTPGQGLQFLFEYFSETQRNKGNFPGRFSGRQFSNSRSEMNVSTLELGDSALYLCASSLSPAQGAGRNTEAFFGQGTRLTVV.

The CDR3 spells CASSPRTGSNYGYTF. The DNA of the CDR3 is TGTGCCAGCAGCCCCCGGACAGGGTCTAACTATGGCTACACCTTC. The chain carries TRBV11-3 and TRBJ1-2; TRBD1 aligns across 8 bases. Looked up from germline, CDR1 is SGHNT and CDR2 is YENEEA. This CDR3 has 15 amino acids. J gave up 0 bases and V 5 bases, and 5 bases lay outside the gene matches.

J is TRBJ2-2 and V is TRBV12-3 or TRBV12-4; TRBD2 aligns across 8 bases. The V and J ends lost 3 bases and 6 bases, in that order; junction bases with no gene match: 0. This CDR3 is built from 13 residues. The chain's CDR3 is CASSFGGAGELFF. DNA of the CDR3: TGTGCCAGCAGTTTCGGGGGGGCCGGGGAGCTGTTTTTT.

The chain employs TRBV7-2 and TRBJ1-1, with 9 nucleotides matching TRBD1. The CDR3 has 14 residues. V was clipped by 4 bases and J by 4 bases; unmatched bases: 4. Germline CDR1 SGHTA, CDR2 FQGNSA. The CDR3, as DNA: TGTGCCAGCAGCTCCATGACAGGGGGCACTGAAGCTTTCTTT. Its protein is CASSSMTGGTEAFF.

V and J are TRBV4-2 and TRBJ1-1, with 8 bases fitting TRBD1. This CDR3 contains 17 residues. The V gene's germline CDR1 is LGHNA and CDR2 YNFKEQ. J gave up 1 base and V 2 bases, and 9 bases lay outside the gene matches. DNA of the CDR3: TGTGCCAGCAGCCAAAACACTGGGACAGGCCAGAACACTGAAGCTTTCTTT. It is translated as CASSQNTGTGQNTEAFF.

This chain uses TRBV9 with TRBJ2-7, with 8 bases fitting TRBD1. Germline CDR1 is SGDLS and CDR2 is YYNGEE. The length of the CDR3 is 15 residues. With V trimmed by 0 bases and J by 4 bases, 6 bases remained unmatched. The CDR3 DNA sequence: TGTGCCAGCAGCGTAGGCCTTACAGGGGGGTACGAGCAGTACTTC. Translating it yields CASSVGLTGGYEQYF.

This rearrangement joins TRBV18 to TRBJ2-3; tentatively, D is TRBD2 (6 bases). The germline V gene encodes CDR1 KGHSH and CDR2 LQKENI. Trimming stripped 1 base from V and 6 bases from J, with 11 bases between. This CDR3 is built from 14 residues. CDR3 sequence reads: CASSPRREVDTQYF. CDR3 bases: TGTGCCAGCTCACCACGGCGGGAAGTGGATACGCAGTATTTT.

This clone was observed once. The chain employs TRBV5-4 and TRBJ2-3; D may be TRBD2 (5 bases). The V gene lost 0 bases and the J gene lost 2 bases, with 10 bases spanning the gap. Germline CDR1 and CDR2: SGHNT and YYREEE (reference sequence). The CDR3 is 15 amino acids. CDR3 DNA: TGTGCCAGCAGCTTGGGCGGGTCCCTCACAGATACGCAGTATTTT. Residues: CASSLGGSLTDTQYF.

This chain links TRBV2 with TRBJ2-1; 7 bases map to TRBD1. The V segment lost 6 bases and the J segment 2 bases; nucleotides outside the gene matches: 4. Germline lookup yields CDR1 SNHLY and CDR2 FYNNEI. The CDR3 contains 14 residues. The CDR3 here is CASRGGSPYNEQFF. In DNA form, the CDR3 reads TGTGCCAGCAGAGGGGGCTCTCCCTACAATGAGCAGTTCTTC.

The chain employs TRBV15 and TRBJ2-7; a weak D match, TRBD1 (6 bases). The CDR3 is made up of 15 amino acids. Between the trimmed V and J ends, which lost 0 bases and 7 bases, there was a span of 16 bases. CDR1 LNHNV and CDR2 YYDKDF come from the germline V gene (reference sequence). CDR3: CATSRDLQGFGEQYF. The DNA for the CDR3 is TGTGCCACCAGCAGAGATCTACAGGGTTTCGGGGAGCAGTACTTC.

This clone has just one count. The gene calls are TRBV28 and TRBJ1-1, with a tentative D call TRBD1 (5 bases). Trimming took 3 bases from V and 2 from J, leaving 16 bases between them. The CDR3 spans 16 residues. The germline V gene has CDR1 MDHEN and CDR2 SYDVKM. The CDR3 protein is CASSFFGAVDNTEAFF. CDR3 coding DNA: TGTGCCAGCAGTTTTTTTGGGGCGGTGGATAACACTGAAGCTTTCTTT.

The chain links TRBV5-4 to TRBJ2-3, with 7 bases aligning to TRBD1. The junction had 2 bases not matched to a gene; V was cut back by 0 bases and J by 4 bases. Germline lookup yields CDR1 SGHNT and CDR2 YYREEE (reference sequence). The CDR3 is made up of 14 amino acids. CDR3 coding DNA: TGTGCCAGCAGCTTGGCTCAGGGGGCAGATACGCAGTATTTT. This gives the protein CASSLAQGADTQYF.

The chain is built from TRBV10-3 and TRBJ2-7; 7 nucleotides match TRBD1. With V trimmed by 10 bases and J by 2 bases, 2 bases remained unmatched. The length of the CDR3 is 11 residues. Per the germline V gene, CDR1 is ENHRY and CDR2 is SYGVKD. CDR3 protein: CATTGAYEQYF. The CDR3 DNA reads as TGTGCCACCACAGGGGCCTACGAGCAGTACTTC.

The rearrangement uses TRBV15 and TRBJ1-1, with D possibly TRBD1 on 6 matching bases. V lost 5 bases and J lost 1, with 14 bases in between. Per germline, CDR1 LNHNV and CDR2 YYDKDF (reference sequence). CDR3 length: 15 amino acids. CDR3 region: CATSPGPRGNTEAFF. The CDR3 bases are TGTGCCACCAGCCCCGGTCCCAGGGGGAACACTGAAGCTTTCTTT.

This chain links TRBV30 with TRBJ1-2; 11 bases are a match to TRBD1. There are 14 residues in the CDR3. From germline, CDR1 is GTSNPN and CDR2 SVGIG (reference sequence). Trimming removed 4 bases from V and 7 bases from J; junction bases left unmatched: 8. The CDR3 here is CAWTWTGGTGGYTF. The CDR3 nucleotides read TGTGCCTGGACTTGGACAGGGGGCACTGGTGGCTACACCTTC. Using reference TRBV30 and TRBJ1-2 for the parts outside the CDR3, the full variable domain is SQTIHQWPATLVQPVGSPLSLECTVEGTSNPNLYWYRQAAGRGLQLLFYSVGIGQISSEVPQNLSASRPQDRQFILSSKKLLLSDSGFYLCAWTWTGGTGGYTFGSGTRLTVV.

V gene TRBV29-1 combines with J gene TRBJ1-1; D remains unclear. Deletions cut 3 bases from V and 6 bases from J, with 8 bases between. This CDR3 contains 11 residues. Germline CDR1 reads SQVTM; CDR2 reads ANQGSEA. The CDR3 coding sequence is TGCAGCGTTGAGCGAGCCGCTGAAGCTTTCTTT. It encodes CSVERAAEAFF.

The chain has TRBV4-3 and TRBJ1-1; maybe TRBD1 (5 bases). CDR3 length equals 15 residues. Germline CDR1 LGHNA, CDR2 YSLEER. Deletions cut 1 base from V and 3 bases from J, with 12 bases between. The CDR3: CASSQGSLGHTEAFF. The CDR3 DNA follows: TGCGCCAGCAGCCAAGGGTCTCTGGGGCACACTGAAGCTTTCTTT.

V is TRBV7-3 and J is TRBJ2-5; TRBD1 matches 10 bases. CDR1 is SGHTA and CDR2 is FQGTGA in the germline V gene. V lost 4 bases, J lost 5 bases, and 10 bases stayed unmatched. The CDR3 contains 16 residues. The CDR3 bases are TGTGCCAGCAGCTCCCTAGGCTCGGGACAGGGGGAGACCCAGTACTTC. It specifies CASSSLGSGQGETQYF.

This chain joins TRBV7-2 and TRBJ1-2; 8 bases match TRBD1. Germline values: CDR1 SGHTA, CDR2 FQGNSA. Trimming took 2 bases from V and 0 from J; bases not matched to a gene: 5. This CDR3 has 16 amino acids. CDR3: CASSLTDRGSNYGYTF. In nucleotides, the CDR3 is TGTGCCAGCAGCTTAACAGACAGGGGATCTAACTATGGCTACACCTTC.

V usage is TRBV3-1 (or the pseudogene TRBV3-2) and J usage is TRBJ2-7; 8 bases agree with TRBD2. CDR3 size: 16 residues. Looked up from germline, CDR1 is LGHDT and CDR2 is YNNKEL (reference sequence). V shed 4 bases and J 3 bases; nucleotides not matched to a gene: 11. This CDR3 is CASSPIIAGNLYEQYF. CDR3 in DNA: TGTGCCAGCAGCCCTATCATAGCGGGAAACCTCTACGAGCAGTACTTC.

The chain links TRBV7-2 to TRBJ2-1; a weak D match, TRBD2 (7 bases). This CDR3 is built from 17 residues. V lost 1 base to trimming and J lost 7 bases, with 20 bases between them. Germline V gene lookup returns CDR1 SGHTA and CDR2 FQGNSA. CDR3 coding DNA: TGTGCCAGCAGCTTAGATTATGGACTAGGGGGTTTGAATGAGCAGTTCTTC. Protein product: CASSLDYGLGGLNEQFF.

This chain links TRBV5-4 with TRBJ1-6; D uncertain. Germline V gene lookup returns CDR1 SGHNT and CDR2 YYREEE (reference sequence). Trimming removed 6 bases from V and 5 bases from J, with 6 bases in between. The CDR3 totals 12 residues. CDR3 nucleotide sequence: TGTGCCAGCACGAGAGATAATTCACCCCTCCACTTT. Residues: CASTRDNSPLHF. Full variable domain (remainder filled in from reference TRBV5-4 and TRBJ1-6): ETGVTQSPTHLIKTRGQQVTLRCSSQSGHNTVSWYQQALGQGPQFIFQYYREEENGRGNFPPRFSGLQFPNYSSELNVNALELDDSALYLCASTRDNSPLHFGNGTRLTVT.

The chain couples TRBV28 to TRBJ1-3; a weak D match, TRBD1 (6 bases). The CDR3 spans 15 residues. V was pared by 6 bases and J by 0 bases, with 12 bases between. The germline gives CDR1 MDHEN, CDR2 SYDVKM. The CDR3 loop reads CASSSGTNSGNTIYF. The CDR3 bases are TGTGCCAGCAGCTCCGGGACAAACTCTGGAAACACCATATATTTT. Filled out from reference TRBV28 and TRBJ1-3, the complete variable domain reads DVKVTQSSRYLVKRTGEKVFLECVQDMDHENMFWYRQDPGLGLRLIYFSYDVKMKEKGDIPEGYSVSREKKERFSLILESASTNQTSMYLCASSSGTNSGNTIYFGEGSWLTVV.